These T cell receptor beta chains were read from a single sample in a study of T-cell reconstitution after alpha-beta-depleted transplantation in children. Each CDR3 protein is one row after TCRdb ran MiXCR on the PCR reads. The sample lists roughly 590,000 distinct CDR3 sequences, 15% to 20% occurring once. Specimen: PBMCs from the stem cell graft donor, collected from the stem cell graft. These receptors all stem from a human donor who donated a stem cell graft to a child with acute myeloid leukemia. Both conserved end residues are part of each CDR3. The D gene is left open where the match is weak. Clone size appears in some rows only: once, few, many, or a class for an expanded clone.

DNA: TGTGCCAGCAGTCTTTACAAGAGCTCCTACAATGAGCAGTTCTTC
CDR3: CASSLYKSSYNEQFF
size: NA
J: TRBJ2-1
V: TRBV27
D: NA

DNA: TGCAGCGTTGATGTAAGCGGGGGGCTCCTAGGCAAAAACATTCAGTACTTC
CDR3: CSVDVSGGLLGKNIQYF
size: many
J: TRBJ2-4
V: TRBV29-1
D: TRBD2

DNA: TGTGCCAGCAGTTACTCACGAACCTGGGGTAATTCACCCCTCCACTTT
CDR3: CASSYSRTWGNSPLHF
size: NA
J: TRBJ1-6
V: TRBV6-2/TRBV6-3
D: NA

DNA: TGTGCCATCAGTGCCCGACAGGGTGACAATGAGCAGTTCTTC
CDR3: CAISARQGDNEQFF
size: many
J: TRBJ2-1
V: TRBV10-3
D: TRBD1

DNA: TGTGCCAGCGCCCGACGGGACCCAAACACTGAAGCTTTCTTT
CDR3: CASARRDPNTEAFF
size: many
J: TRBJ1-1
V: TRBV11-2
D: NA

DNA: TGTGCCAGCAGCGAGGCAAACACCATATATTTT
CDR3: CASSEANTIYF
size: NA
J: TRBJ1-3
V: TRBV7-2
D: NA

DNA: TGTGCCACCAGTGATTCGGGACTCAGGAGCAATCAGCCCCAGCATTTT
CDR3: CATSDSGLRSNQPQHF
size: NA
J: TRBJ1-5
V: TRBV24-1
D: NA

DNA: TGTGCCAGCAGTCCCGGGGAGGGGTCGGGATCACCCCTCCACTTT
CDR3: CASSPGEGSGSPLHF
size: few
J: TRBJ1-6
V: TRBV7-9
D: NA

DNA: TGTGCCAGCAACAGCCCAACTAGCACAGATACGCAGTATTTT
CDR3: CASNSPTSTDTQYF
size: few
J: TRBJ2-3
V: TRBV5-6
D: NA

DNA: TGTGCCTGGAGTGAGTTCGGGGGGGCGAACACTGAAGCTTTCTTT
CDR3: CAWSEFGGANTEAFF
size: NA
J: TRBJ1-1
V: TRBV30
D: NA

DNA: TGTGCCAGCAGCCCGTATCGACAGGACTACGAGCAGTACTTC
CDR3: CASSPYRQDYEQYF
size: NA
J: TRBJ2-7
V: TRBV27
D: NA

DNA: TGTGCCAGCAGCGCCGCGGGACCCTATAATTCACCCCTCCACTTT
CDR3: CASSAAGPYNSPLHF
size: few
J: TRBJ1-6
V: TRBV5-5
D: NA